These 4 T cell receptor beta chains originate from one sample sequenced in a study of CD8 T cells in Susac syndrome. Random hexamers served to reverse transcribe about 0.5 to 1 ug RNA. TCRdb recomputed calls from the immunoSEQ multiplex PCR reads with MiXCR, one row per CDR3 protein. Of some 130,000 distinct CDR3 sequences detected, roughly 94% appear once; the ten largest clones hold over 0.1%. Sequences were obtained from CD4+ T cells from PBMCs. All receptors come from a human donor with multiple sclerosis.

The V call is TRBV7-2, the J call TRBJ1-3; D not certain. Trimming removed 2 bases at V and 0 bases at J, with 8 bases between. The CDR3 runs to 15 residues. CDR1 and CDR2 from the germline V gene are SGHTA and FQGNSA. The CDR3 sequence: CASSLQSSSGNTIYF. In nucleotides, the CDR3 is TGTGCCAGCAGCTTACAGAGCTCCTCTGGAAACACCATATATTTT.

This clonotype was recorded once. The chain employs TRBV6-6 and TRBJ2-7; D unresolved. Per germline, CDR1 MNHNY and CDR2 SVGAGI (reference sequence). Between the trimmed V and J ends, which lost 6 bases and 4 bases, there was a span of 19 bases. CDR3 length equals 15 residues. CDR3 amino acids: CASSPMRQVRYEQYF. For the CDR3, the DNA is TGTGCCAGCAGCCCTATGCGCCAGGTCCGGTACGAGCAGTACTTC.

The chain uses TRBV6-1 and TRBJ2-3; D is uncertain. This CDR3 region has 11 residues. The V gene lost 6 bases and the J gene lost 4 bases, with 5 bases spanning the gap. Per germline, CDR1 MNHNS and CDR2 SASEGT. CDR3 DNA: TGTGCCAGCAGGAACCCAGATACGCAGTATTTT. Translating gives CASRNPDTQYF.

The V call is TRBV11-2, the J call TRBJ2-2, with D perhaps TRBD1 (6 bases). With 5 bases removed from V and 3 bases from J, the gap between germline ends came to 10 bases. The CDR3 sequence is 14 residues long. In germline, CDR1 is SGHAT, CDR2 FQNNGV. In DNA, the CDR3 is TGTGCCAGCAGCCGGACAGACCACACCGGGGAGCTGTTTTTT. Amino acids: CASSRTDHTGELFF.